The T cell receptor (beta chain) described here comes from a study of identical twins. The junction had 6 bases not matched to a gene; V was cut back by 3 bases and J by 0 bases. CDR3 length: 17 residues. Looked up from germline, CDR1 is KGHDR and CDR2 is SFDVKD. TCRdb analysed the 5' RACE reads with MiXCR anew, one entry per CDR3 protein. The table has 550,000 to 800,000 distinct CDR3 sequences, less than 9% seen once; the top ten hold 1.5% to 2%. This clonotype has at least ten counts. Its antigen remains unidentified. Study-wide results and caveats: Without tracking the same donors, conclusions rested on cross-sectional statistical analysis. Analyses of zero insertions could, in part, be confounded by invariant MAIT and iNKT cells. Memory repertoires lacked the insertion deficit that abundant cord blood beta clonotypes showed.

The sample was also reused in another study, on yellow fever vaccine responses in identical twins.

The rearrangement links TRBV24-1 to TRBJ2-1, with TRBD2 matching 8 bases. The receptor comes from a woman younger than 30 in good health. The specimen sequenced was PBMCs. The CDR3 nucleotides are TGTGCCACCAGTGATCCCGGGGGGGGGCACTCCTACAATGAGCAGTTCTTC. This encodes CATSDPGGGHSYNEQFF.